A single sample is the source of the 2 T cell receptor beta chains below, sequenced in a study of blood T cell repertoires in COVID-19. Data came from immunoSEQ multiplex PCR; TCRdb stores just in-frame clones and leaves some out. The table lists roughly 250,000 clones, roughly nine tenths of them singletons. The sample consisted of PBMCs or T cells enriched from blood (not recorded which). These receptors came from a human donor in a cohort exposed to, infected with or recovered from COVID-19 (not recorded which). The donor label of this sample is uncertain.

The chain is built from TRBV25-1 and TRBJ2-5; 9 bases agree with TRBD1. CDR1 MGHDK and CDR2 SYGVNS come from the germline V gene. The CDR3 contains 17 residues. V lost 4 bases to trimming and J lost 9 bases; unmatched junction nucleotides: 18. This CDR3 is CASSAPPGQGDFEAQYF. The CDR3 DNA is TGTGCCAGCAGTGCCCCCCCGGGACAGGGTGATTTTGAGGCCCAGTACTTC. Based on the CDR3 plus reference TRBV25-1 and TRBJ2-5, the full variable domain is EADIYQTPRYLVIGTGKKITLECSQTMGHDKMYWYQQDPGMELHLIHYSYGVNSTEKGDLSSESTVSRIRTEHFPLTLESARPSHTSQYLCASSAPPGQGDFEAQYFGPGTRLLVL.

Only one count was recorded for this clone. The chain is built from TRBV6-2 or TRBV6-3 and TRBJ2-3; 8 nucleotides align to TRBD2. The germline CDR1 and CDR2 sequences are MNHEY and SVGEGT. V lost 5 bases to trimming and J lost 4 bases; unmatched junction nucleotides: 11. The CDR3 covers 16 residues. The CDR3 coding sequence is TGTGCCAGCAGTGACCCGGGGGGGGGCGGAGCAGATACGCAGTATTTT. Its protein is CASSDPGGGGADTQYF.